These T cell receptor beta chains were read from a single sample in a study of CD8 T cells in Susac syndrome. One entry per CDR3 protein results from TCRdb running MiXCR on the immunoSEQ multiplex PCR reads. The sample includes 180,000 or so distinct CDR3 sequences, roughly 94% of them seen just once. The sample comprised CD4+ T cells from PBMCs. The receptors were gathered from a human donor in good health. Both conserved end residues are part of each CDR3. D genes are given only for firm matches. Clone size is given for some rows only: seen once, a few or many times, or a class if the clone is expanded.

d_call j_call clone_size v_call cdr3_aa cdr3_nt
. TRBJ2-1 once TRBV29-1 CSVGTDNEQFF TGCAGCGTAGGGACGGACAATGAGCAGTTCTTC
. TRBJ2-7 . TRBV9 CASSVGLGGEQYF TGTGCCAGCAGCGTAGGGCTAGGGGGCGAGCAGTACTTC
. TRBJ2-2 . TRBV9 CASSVESSGELFF TGTGCCAGCAGCGTAGAGTCGTCCGGGGAGCTGTTTTTT
. TRBJ2-1 . TRBV20-1 CSALDNEQFF TGCAGTGCTCTTGACAATGAGCAGTTCTTC
. TRBJ1-1 . TRBV12-3/TRBV12-4 CASKTENTEAFF TGTGCCAGCAAAACGGAGAACACTGAAGCTTTCTTT
. TRBJ2-7 . TRBV20-1 CSAAKADYEQYF TGCAGTGCTGCGAAGGCGGATTACGAGCAGTACTTC
TRBD2 TRBJ2-7 . TRBV15 CATSRFRILAGAEQYF TGTGCCACCAGCAGATTTAGGATACTAGCGGGAGCCGAGCAGTACTTC
. TRBJ2-7 . TRBV30 CAWSVLKPRAEQYF TGTGCCTGGAGTGTACTTAAGCCCAGGGCCGAGCAGTACTTC
. TRBJ1-2 . TRBV6-1 CASRSPGRRINYGYTF TGTGCCAGCAGAAGCCCGGGACGGAGGATAAACTATGGCTACACCTTC
TRBD2 TRBJ2-7 . TRBV6-5 CASMRSGSYEQYF TGTGCCAGCATGAGGAGCGGGAGCTACGAGCAGTACTTC
. TRBJ2-5 . TRBV4-2 CASSPDPQTQYF TGTGCCAGCAGCCCAGATCCGCAGACCCAGTACTTC
. TRBJ2-3 . TRBV9 CASSPYSSTDTQYF TGTGCCAGCAGCCCATACTCGAGCACAGATACGCAGTATTTT
. TRBJ1-5 . TRBV20-1 CSARGRVLRQPQHF TGCAGTGCTAGAGGAAGGGTATTACGACAGCCCCAGCATTTT
. TRBJ1-2 . TRBV28 CASRHQAAFNYGYTF TGTGCCAGCCGGCATCAGGCAGCCTTTAACTATGGCTACACCTTC
. TRBJ1-1 . TRBV24-1 CATKGDTEAFF TGTGCCACCAAGGGGGACACTGAAGCTTTCTTT